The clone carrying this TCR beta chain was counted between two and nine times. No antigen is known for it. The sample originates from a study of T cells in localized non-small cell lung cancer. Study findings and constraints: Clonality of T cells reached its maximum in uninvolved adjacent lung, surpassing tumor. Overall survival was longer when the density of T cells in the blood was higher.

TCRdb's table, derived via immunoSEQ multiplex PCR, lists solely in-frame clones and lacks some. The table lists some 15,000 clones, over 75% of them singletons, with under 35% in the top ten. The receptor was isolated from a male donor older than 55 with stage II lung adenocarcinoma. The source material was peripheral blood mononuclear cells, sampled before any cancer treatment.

In DNA, the CDR3 is TGCGCCAGCAGCCAAGGAGGCGGACTAGCGGGAGAGACTGGGGCCAACGTCCTGACTTTC. It is translated as CASSQGGGLAGETGANVLTF. This chain uses TRBV4-3 with TRBJ2-6; 13 nucleotides align to TRBD2. Losses at the gene ends were 1 base for V and 2 bases for J; bases not matched to a gene: 8. The length of the CDR3 is 20 residues. Germline CDR1 is LGHNA and CDR2 is YSLEER.